The 21 T cell receptor beta chains below all came from one sample that was sequenced in a study of Ad26.COV2.S vaccination and SARS-CoV-2 variants. The treatment was: roughly 20 received Ad26.COV2.S at low or high dose, single or two shots; several received placebo; per-sample allocation not given. The study sampled participants on day 63 after the first vaccine or placebo injection. Generated by immunoSEQ multiplex PCR, the TCRdb table keeps only in-frame clones and is missing some. The table records about 350,000 clones, roughly 89% of them present only once. The source was peripheral blood, collected in a trial of Ad26.COV2.S vaccine versus placebo. These receptors were collected from a person aged 18-60 years who received the Ad26.COV2.S COVID-19 vaccine or a placebo.

The V gene is TRBV12-3 or TRBV12-4, the J gene TRBJ1-2; 7 bases are a match to TRBD1. CDR3 length: 13 amino acids. V gave up 5 bases and J gave up 7 bases; unmatched junction bases: 7. The CDR3 nucleotides are TGTGCCAGCAGTAACCCGACAGGGCCTGGCTACACCTTC. This encodes CASSNPTGPGYTF.

Here the CDR3 DNA reads TGTGCCAGCAGTAGGCAGGCGCTACACTATAGCAATCAGCCCCAGCATTTT. Translated: CASSRQALHYSNQPQHF. The chain couples TRBV2 to TRBJ1-5; D is uncertain. The CDR3 covers 17 residues. Germline V CDR1 and CDR2: SNHLY, FYNNEI. V dropped 5 bases and J dropped 0 bases, with 17 bases sitting between them. Filled out from reference TRBV2 and TRBJ1-5, the complete variable domain reads EPEVTQTPSHQVTQMGQEVILRCVPISNHLYFYWYRQILGQKVEFLVSFYNNEISEKSEIFDDQFSVERPDGSNFTLKIRSTKLEDSAMYFCASSRQALHYSNQPQHFGDGTRLSIL.

V is TRBV3-1 (or the pseudogene TRBV3-2) and J is TRBJ2-1, with 11 bases lining up with TRBD2. V shed 4 bases, J shed 8 bases, and the junction held 4 bases outside the gene matches. The CDR3 is made up of 14 amino acids. Germline CDR1 and CDR2: LGHDT and YNNKEL (reference sequence). CDR3 region: CASSLAGGWDEQFF. CDR3 bases: TGTGCCAGCAGCCTAGCGGGAGGGTGGGATGAGCAGTTCTTC.

The J gene is TRBJ2-5, the V gene TRBV5-1; 7 nucleotides match TRBD2. CDR1 is SGHRS, CDR2 YFSETQ, per germline. J gave up 0 bases and V 4 bases, and 12 bases lay outside the gene matches. The CDR3 covers 17 residues. The CDR3 sequence is CASSRNPSGANQETQYF. The CDR3 coding sequence is TGCGCCAGCAGCCGGAACCCTAGCGGAGCCAACCAAGAGACCCAGTACTTC.

The V gene is TRBV6-5, the J gene TRBJ2-1; possibly TRBD2 for D (7 bases). CDR1 and CDR2 (germline): MNHEY, SVGAGI. CDR3 length: 15 amino acids. V lost 6 bases and J lost 3, with 15 bases in between. The CDR3 DNA reads as TGTGCCAGCAGCCTAGGGAGGGGGGGCTACAATGAGCAGTTCTTC. Amino acid sequence: CASSLGRGGYNEQFF.

The chain employs TRBV19 and TRBJ2-2, with D possibly TRBD2 on 5 matching bases. CDR1 and CDR2 (germline): LNHDA, SQIVND (reference sequence). V dropped 7 bases and J dropped 5 bases, with 11 bases sitting between them. CDR3 length equals 13 residues. The CDR3 loop reads CASTPRRTGELFF. DNA of the CDR3: TGTGCCAGTACCCCTCGGAGGACCGGGGAGCTGTTTTTT.

The gene calls are TRBV14 and TRBJ2-7; D is uncertain. The CDR3 is 13 residues long. V lost 1 base and J lost 2, with 6 bases in between. In germline, CDR1 is SGHDN, CDR2 FVKESK. The DNA for the CDR3 is TGTGCCAGCAGCCAAGCTTTTGCCTACGAGCAGTACTTC. Amino acid sequence: CASSQAFAYEQYF.

This rearrangement joins TRBV5-5 to TRBJ1-5; D is possibly TRBD1 (5 bases). Germline V lookup: CDR1 SGHKS, CDR2 YYEKEE (reference sequence). The CDR3 runs to 14 residues. Trimming pared 0 bases from V and 7 bases from J, leaving 11 bases between. CDR3 bases: TGTGCCAGCAGCTTGGGGCAGGGACGACAGCCCCAGCATTTT. Translated: CASSLGQGRQPQHF.

CDR3 bases: TGTGCCTGGAGTGTACAAAGAAACACCATATATTTT. Its protein product is CAWSVQRNTIYF. This chain uses TRBV30 with TRBJ1-3; D is unclear. The V gene lost 0 bases and the J gene lost 5 bases, with 5 bases spanning the gap. Germline lookup yields CDR1 GTSNPN and CDR2 SVGIG (reference sequence). CDR3 length equals 12 residues.

The rearrangement joins TRBV27 to TRBJ2-7, with a possible D match to TRBD2 (5 bases). Trimming left V 2 bases short and J 6 bases short, with 17 bases between. Germline values: CDR1 MNHEY, CDR2 SMNVEV (reference sequence). There are 15 residues in the CDR3. CDR3 protein: CASSLQDGAATEQYF. The CDR3 DNA follows: TGTGCCAGCAGTTTACAGGACGGAGCGGCGACCGAGCAGTACTTC.

This clone has a single count. The chain uses TRBV27 and TRBJ2-1; 8 bases map to TRBD2. In germline, CDR1 is MNHEY, CDR2 SMNVEV (reference sequence). The CDR3 loop spans 15 amino acids. The V segment lost 5 bases and the J segment 6 bases; nucleotides outside the gene matches: 9. In DNA form, the CDR3 reads TGTGCCAGCAGTCCGGGAGGGATGGGGGTCAATGAGCAGTTCTTC. This codes for CASSPGGMGVNEQFF.

Notes on this clone: The same CDR3 also results from other DNA sequences found in this sample. This chain links TRBV5-1 with TRBJ2-5; 8 bases agree with TRBD1. CDR1 and CDR2 from the germline V gene are SGHRS and YFSETQ. CDR3 length: 14 amino acids. V trimming: 0 bases; J trimming: 3 bases; junction bases outside the gene matches: 1. Here the CDR3 reads CASSLVQGEETQYF. For the CDR3, the DNA is TGCGCCAGCAGCTTGGTACAGGGGGAAGAGACCCAGTACTTC.

This clone was counted only a few times. V is TRBV29-1 and J is TRBJ2-7; D is perhaps TRBD2 (6 bases). This CDR3 spans 12 amino acids. Trimming took off 6 bases at V and 5 bases at J, with 14 bases between the two ends. The germline V gene has CDR1 SQVTM and CDR2 ANQGSEA. CDR3 in amino acids: CSVGRWGDEQYF. Here the CDR3 DNA reads TGCAGCGTGGGCCGTTGGGGGGACGAGCAGTACTTC.

The J gene is TRBJ2-7, the V gene TRBV12-3 or TRBV12-4; D possibly corresponds to TRBD1 (6 bases). The CDR3 extends over 12 amino acids. The V end was cut by 6 bases, the J end by 5 bases, with 11 bases between. The CDR3 region has the DNA TGTGCCAGCAGCCCACAGGGCCACGAGCAGTACTTC. This encodes CASSPQGHEQYF.

The chain joins TRBV3-1 (or the pseudogene TRBV3-2) to TRBJ2-5; maybe TRBD1 (5 bases). In germline, CDR1 is LGHDT, CDR2 YNNKEL (reference sequence). The CDR3 spans 15 residues. Trimming left V 0 bases short and J 3 bases short, with 11 bases between. The CDR3 bases are TGTGCCAGCAGCCAAGATGCCAGGGTGGAAGAGACCCAGTACTTC. Amino acids: CASSQDARVEETQYF.

V and J are TRBV6-5 and TRBJ1-4, with TRBD1 identical over 9 bases. The CDR3 contains 14 residues. CDR1 and CDR2 from the germline V gene are MNHEY and SVGAGI. With V trimmed by 6 bases and J by 7 bases, 6 bases remained unmatched. CDR3 sequence: CASSRDRAGEKLFF. The CDR3, as DNA: TGTGCCAGCAGCCGGGACAGGGCTGGTGAAAAACTGTTTTTT.

The chain has TRBV30 and TRBJ1-1; 8 nucleotides line up with TRBD1. Germline trimming cut 2 bases from V and 8 bases from J; bases unmatched to any gene: 1. The length of the CDR3 is 11 residues. Germline CDR1 is GTSNPN and CDR2 is SVGIG (reference sequence). This CDR3 is CAWSQGAEAFF. The CDR3 DNA reads as TGTGCCTGGAGTCAGGGGGCCGAAGCTTTCTTT.

The DNA of the CDR3 is TGTGCCAGCAGCTTTGGCCCCTACGAGCAGTACTTC. Its translation is CASSFGPYEQYF. The chain has TRBV5-4 and TRBJ2-7; D gene uncertain. The germline CDR1 and CDR2 sequences are SGHNT and YYREEE (reference sequence). The V gene lost 2 bases and the J gene lost 2 bases, with 5 bases spanning the gap. The CDR3 spans 12 residues.

The J gene is TRBJ2-2, the V gene TRBV7-9; no clear D gene. CDR1 and CDR2 from the germline V gene are SEHNR and FQNEAQ (reference sequence). The CDR3 sequence is 14 residues long. V shed 5 bases and J shed 3 bases, with 10 bases lying between them. The CDR3 protein is CASSPPTHTGELFF. CDR3 sequence (DNA): TGTGCCAGCAGCCCCCCTACGCACACCGGGGAGCTGTTTTTT.

V gene TRBV19 combines with J gene TRBJ1-2; 9 nucleotides match TRBD1. Germline V lookup: CDR1 LNHDA, CDR2 SQIVND (reference sequence). Trimming took 5 bases from V and 8 from J; bases not matched to a gene: 12. The CDR3 spans 15 residues. CDR3 sequence (DNA): TGTGCCAGTAGTGCAGGGCCACAGGGGGCTAGCGGCTACACCTTC. Translating it yields CASSAGPQGASGYTF.

The CDR3 here is CATSESGRSRQQFF. CDR3 nucleotides: TGTGCCACCAGTGAATCGGGACGGTCCAGGCAGCAGTTCTTC. The chain couples TRBV24-1 to TRBJ2-1; tentatively, D is TRBD1 or TRBD2 (5 bases each). CDR1 and CDR2 (germline): KGHDR, SFDVKD. Trimming stripped 4 bases from V and 11 bases from J, with 17 bases between. CDR3 size: 14 residues.